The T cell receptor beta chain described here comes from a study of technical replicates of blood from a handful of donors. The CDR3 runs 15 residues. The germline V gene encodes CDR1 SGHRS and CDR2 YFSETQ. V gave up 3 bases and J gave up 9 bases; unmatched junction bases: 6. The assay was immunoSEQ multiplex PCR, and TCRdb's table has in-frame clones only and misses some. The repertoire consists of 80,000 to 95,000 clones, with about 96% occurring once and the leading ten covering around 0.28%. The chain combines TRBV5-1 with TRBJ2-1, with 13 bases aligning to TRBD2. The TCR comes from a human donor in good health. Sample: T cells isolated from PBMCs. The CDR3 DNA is TGCGCCAGCAGCTACCGGACTAGCGGGAGTGGTGAGCAGTTCTTC. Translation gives CASSYRTSGSGEQFF.